This TCR beta chain originates from a study of T cell repertoires in cytomegalovirus infection. As for this clonotype: The target antigen is unknown.

A single record per CDR3 protein comes from TCRdb applying MiXCR to the reads. Among 650,000 to 900,000 distinct CDR3 sequences, around a third were seen once, and the ten largest hold 9.5% to 15%. Material: cultured CD8+ T cells from PBMCs, obtained from culture after CMV antigen stimulation. The TCR was taken from a human donor in good health (CMV status not recorded). Some clones in this sample may be carry-over from other donors' samples.

The CDR3, as DNA: TGTGCCAGCAGCACCCCGGGACAGGGTATTCGGAACTATGGCTACACCTTC. It encodes CASSTPGQGIRNYGYTF. The V and J genes are TRBV7-9 and TRBJ1-2, with 9 bases lining up with TRBD1. Looked up from germline, CDR1 is SEHNR and CDR2 is FQNEAQ (reference sequence). The CDR3 consists of 17 residues. Germline trimming cut 5 bases from V and 2 bases from J; bases unmatched to any gene: 12.